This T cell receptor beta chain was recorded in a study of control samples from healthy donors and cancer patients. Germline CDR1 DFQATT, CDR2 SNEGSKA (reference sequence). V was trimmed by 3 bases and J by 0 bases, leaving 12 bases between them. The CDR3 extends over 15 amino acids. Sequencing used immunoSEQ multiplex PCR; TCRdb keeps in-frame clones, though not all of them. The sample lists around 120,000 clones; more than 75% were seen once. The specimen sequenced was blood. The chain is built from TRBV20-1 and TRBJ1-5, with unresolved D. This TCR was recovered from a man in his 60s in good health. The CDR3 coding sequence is TGCAGTGCTAGTGGTCAGGAATATAGCAATCAGCCCCAGCATTTT. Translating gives CSASGQEYSNQPQHF.